The T cell receptor beta chain under discussion was sequenced for a study of vaccination and CD4 T cells after COVID-19. Study-wide background: SARS-CoV-2, HCoV-NL63, HCoV-OC43 and HCoV-229E supplied the overlapping spike peptides used to stimulate cells.

Turning to this clonotype: Its antigen is still unknown.

Sample treatment: roughly ten-day PBMC culture with coronavirus spike peptide pools or control peptides (ViraFEST assay). Following expansion of antigen-specific T cells with peptide pools, ViraFEST then sequenced TCRs. This CDR3 region has 12 residues. Germline V gives CDR1 DFQATT, CDR2 SNEGSKA (reference sequence). The V gene lost 1 base and the J gene lost 1 base, with 4 bases spanning the gap. Sequenced with the Oncomine TCR Beta short-read assay was DNA taken from cultured CD4+ T cells. Scientists extracted genomic DNA from CD4+ T cells grown in culture. TCRdb recomputed calls from the PCR reads with MiXCR, one row per CDR3 protein. The sample consists of tens of thousands of distinct CDR3 sequences, 66% of them appearing once.

The J gene is TRBJ1-1, the V gene TRBV20-1; no definite D call. Sequencing was performed on CD4+ T cells from blood, cultured in vitro. The receptor was isolated from a human donor who had recovered from COVID-19. The CDR3 sequence: CSARVRNTEAFF. The CDR3 DNA follows: TGCAGTGCTAGAGTCAGGAACACTGAAGCTTTCTTT.